Shown below are 7 T cell receptor beta chains from a single sample sequenced in a study of blood T cells in healthy people across ages. A sample-barcoded 5' primer and a J-beta primer mix were used in a second PCR of roughly 7 to 12 cycles. TCRdb ran MiXCR on the 5' RACE reads and lists one entry per CDR3 protein. The sample holds more than 650,000 distinct CDR3 sequences; approximately 21% are singletons and the top ten take 20% to 25%. Material for sequencing was blood. Receptors originate from a man aged 65-85 years in good health.

V is TRBV29-1 and J is TRBJ2-5; TRBD1 aligns across 9 bases. V trimming: 5 bases; J trimming: 5 bases; junction bases outside the gene matches: 6. This CDR3 is 13 amino acids long. Per germline, CDR1 SQVTM and CDR2 ANQGSEA. The CDR3: CSVSADRGETQYF. The CDR3 bases are TGCAGCGTTTCCGCGGACAGGGGCGAGACCCAGTACTTC.

This clonotype appeared a few times. The V call is TRBV9, the J call TRBJ2-1, with D hard to call. V was pared by 2 bases and J by 5 bases, with 2 bases between. This CDR3 contains 11 residues. Germline V gene data show CDR1 as SGDLS and CDR2 as YYNGEE. Written as DNA, the CDR3 is TGTGCCAGCAGCGTGGACAATGAGCAGTTCTTC. Protein sequence: CASSVDNEQFF.

The rearrangement joins TRBV12-3 or TRBV12-4 to TRBJ2-2; D is uncertain. The CDR3 runs 14 residues. V was shortened by 5 bases and J by 4 bases, with 11 bases between the two germline ends. As DNA, the CDR3 is TGTGCCAGCAGTCCGGGTCCTTTCACCGGGGAGCTGTTTTTT. Amino acid sequence: CASSPGPFTGELFF.

The V call is TRBV6-2 or TRBV6-3, the J call TRBJ2-7; 10 bases align to TRBD1. Gene TRBJ2-1 matches the end of the DNA better, so the J call may be wrong. This CDR3 is built from 13 residues. The V gene's germline CDR1 is MNHEY and CDR2 SVGEGT. CDR3 residues: CAAAGTGVNEQFF. In DNA, the CDR3 is TGTGCCGCAGCCGGGACAGGGGTCAATGAGCAGTTCTTC.

This chain connects TRBV6-2 or TRBV6-3 to TRBJ2-7; TRBD1 aligns across 7 bases. This CDR3 contains 18 residues. Germline CDR1 is MNHEY and CDR2 is SVGEGT. The ends lost 4 bases at V and 4 bases at J; junction bases unmatched: 19. CDR3 amino acids: CASSSNPSGTAITYEQYV. The CDR3 nucleotides are TGTGCCAGCAGTTCCAACCCCTCGGGGACAGCTATTACTTACGAGCAGTACGTC.

The V and J genes are TRBV5-1 and TRBJ1-2, with no clear D. Germline assignment: CDR1 SGHRS and CDR2 YFSETQ. The CDR3 sequence is 14 residues long. Trimming pared 0 bases from V and 3 bases from J, leaving 9 bases between. CDR3 nucleotides: TGCGCCAGCAGCTTGGCCCTTGACGACTATGGCTACACCTTC. The encoded protein is CASSLALDDYGYTF.

CDR3 in amino acids: CSAGGGANVLTF. The CDR3 nucleotides are TGCAGTGCTGGGGGAGGGGCCAACGTCCTGACTTTC. The gene calls are TRBV20-1 and TRBJ2-6; TRBD1 or TRBD2 may be the D gene (5 bases each). This CDR3 is built from 12 residues. Trimming shortened V by 5 bases and J by 4 bases, and 6 bases separated the two germline ends. Germline V gene sequence: CDR1 DFQATT, CDR2 SNEGSKA (reference sequence).